This T cell receptor (beta chain) emerged from a study of blood T cells in healthy people across ages. Notes on the study in general: Donor CMV status was unknown, possibly confounding expanded clonotype changes.

Germline CDR1 reads SNHLY; CDR2 reads FYNNEI. The CDR3 length is 15 residues. The trim removed 5 bases at V and 7 bases at J, leaving 10 bases unmatched. A J-beta primer mix and a sample-barcoded 5' primer were used in a second PCR of about 7 to 12 cycles. TCRdb redid the calling of the 5' RACE reads with MiXCR, one entry per CDR3 protein. This table has hundreds of thousands of distinct CDR3 sequences, under 65% appearing once. With respect to this clonotype: Its antigen is unidentified.

V usage is TRBV2 and J usage is TRBJ1-5; TRBD1 matches at 8 bases. This clonotype was obtained from a woman older than 75 in good health. Sequenced input: blood. CDR3 protein: CASSLDRARDQPQHF. CDR3 nucleotides: TGTGCCAGCAGTCTGGACAGGGCCAGGGACCAGCCCCAGCATTTT.